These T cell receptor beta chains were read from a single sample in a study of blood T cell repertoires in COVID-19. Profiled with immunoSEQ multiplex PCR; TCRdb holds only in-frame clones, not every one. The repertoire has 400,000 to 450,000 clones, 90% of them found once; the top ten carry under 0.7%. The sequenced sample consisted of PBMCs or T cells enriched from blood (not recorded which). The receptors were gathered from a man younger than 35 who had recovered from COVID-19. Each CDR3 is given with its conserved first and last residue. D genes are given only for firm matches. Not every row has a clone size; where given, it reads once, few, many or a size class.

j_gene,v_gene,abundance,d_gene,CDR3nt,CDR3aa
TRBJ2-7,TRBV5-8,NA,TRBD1,TGTGCCAGCAGCAGGGACAGGGGTTACGAGCAGTACTTC,CASSRDRGYEQYF
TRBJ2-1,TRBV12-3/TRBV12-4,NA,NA,TGTGCCAGCATTACCGGACTCTTCAATGAGCAGTTCTTC,CASITGLFNEQFF
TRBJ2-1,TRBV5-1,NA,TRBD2,TGCGCCAGCAGCTTGGGCGGGACTAGCGGCCCCTACAATGAGCAGTTCTTC,CASSLGGTSGPYNEQFF
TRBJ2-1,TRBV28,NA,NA,TGTGCCACCGGTACTAGCCCCTCTTTCAATGAGCAGTTCTTC,CATGTSPSFNEQFF
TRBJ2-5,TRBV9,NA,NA,TGTGCCAGCAGCTCTCAACACGCACAAGAGACCCAGTACTTC,CASSSQHAQETQYF
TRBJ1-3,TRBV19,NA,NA,TGTGCCAGTAGTCCCTCATCGGGTGGAAACACCATATATTTT,CASSPSSGGNTIYF
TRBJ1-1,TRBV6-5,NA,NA,TGTGCCAGCAGTAACCGTCCGAGTGAAGCTTTCTTT,CASSNRPSEAFF
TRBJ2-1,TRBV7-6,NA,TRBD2,TGTGCCAGCAGCTTCCTAGCGGGAGAGGCTGCTTCCTACAATGAGCAGTTCTTC,CASSFLAGEAASYNEQFF
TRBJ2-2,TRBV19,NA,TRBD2,TGTGCCAGTGCTAGCGGGATGGTATCAGCCGGGGAGCTGTTTTTT,CASASGMVSAGELFF
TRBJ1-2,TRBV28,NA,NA,TGTGCCAGCAGTAGTGCGTTCGTCTATGGCTACACCTTC,CASSSAFVYGYTF
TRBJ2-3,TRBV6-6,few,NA,TGTGCCAGCAGTTACGAGCCGTTAGATACGCAGTATTTT,CASSYEPLDTQYF
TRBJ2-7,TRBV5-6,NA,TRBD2,TGTGCCAGCAGCCAACTACGGGGGGGCTACGAGCAGTACTTC,CASSQLRGGYEQYF
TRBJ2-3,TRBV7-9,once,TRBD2,TGTGCCAGCAAAGGATGGAGGCCTAGCGGCAACCGCACAGATACGCAGTATTTT,CASKGWRPSGNRTDTQYF
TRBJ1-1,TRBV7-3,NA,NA,TGTGCCAGCAGCCCCCTCGGGGACATGAACACTGAAGCTTTCTTT,CASSPLGDMNTEAFF
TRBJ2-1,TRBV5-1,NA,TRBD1,TGCGCCAGCAGCTCCCCTTTTTACAGGGGGATTTCCTACAATGAGCAGTTCTTC,CASSSPFYRGISYNEQFF
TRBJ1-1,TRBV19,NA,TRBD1,TGTGCCAGTAGGACAGGGGAGGGAACTGAAGCTTTCTTT,CASRTGEGTEAFF
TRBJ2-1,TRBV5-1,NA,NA,TGCGCCAGCGGTGGCGGGCCCTACAATGAGCAGTTCTTC,CASGGGPYNEQFF
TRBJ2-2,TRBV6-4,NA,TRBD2,TGTGCCAGCAGTGACAAGGTTGCTAGCGGGGGCTTTAACACCGGGGAGCTGTTTTTT,CASSDKVASGGFNTGELFF
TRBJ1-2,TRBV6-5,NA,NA,TGTGCCAGCAGAACACGGGATGGCTACACCTTC,CASRTRDGYTF
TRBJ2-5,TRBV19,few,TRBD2,TGTGCCAGTAGTATCACCGGGACTAAAAGGGAGACCCAGTACTTC,CASSITGTKRETQYF
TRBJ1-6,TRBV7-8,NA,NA,TGTGCCAGCAGCATTTTGAACAGCCAACAAAGGAATTCACCCCTCCACTTT,CASSILNSQQRNSPLHF
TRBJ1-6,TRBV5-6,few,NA,TGTGCCAGCAGACAGGACAGCTTCTATAATTCACCCCTCCACTTT,CASRQDSFYNSPLHF
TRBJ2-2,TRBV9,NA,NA,TGTGCCAGCAGCCCTAGGGTGGTAGCGGAGACCACCGGGGAGCTGTTTTTT,CASSPRVVAETTGELFF
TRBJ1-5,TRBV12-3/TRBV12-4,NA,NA,TGTGCCAGCAGTTTCCGTAGTCAGCCCCAGCATTTT,CASSFRSQPQHF
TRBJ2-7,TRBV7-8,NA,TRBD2,TGTGCCAGCAGCTTGACCTTCGGACTAGCGGGACTCTCCTACGAGCAGTACTTC,CASSLTFGLAGLSYEQYF
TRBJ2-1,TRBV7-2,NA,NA,TGTGCCAGCAGCCCAGGTAGTCAGGGAGGTCATGAGCAGTTCTTC,CASSPGSQGGHEQFF
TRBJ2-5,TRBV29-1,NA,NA,TGCAGCGTTGATGAGGGAGAAGTAGAGACCCAGTACTTC,CSVDEGEVETQYF
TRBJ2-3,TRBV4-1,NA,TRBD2,TGCGCCAGCAGCCAAGGGGTAGCTAGCGGGAGGCACACAGATACGCAGTATTTT,CASSQGVASGRHTDTQYF
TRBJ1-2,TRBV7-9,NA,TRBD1,TGTGCCAGCAGCATAACCGGGACAGGGTACGACACCTTC,CASSITGTGYDTF
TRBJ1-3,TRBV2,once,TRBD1,TGTGCCAGCAGTGAAGCTCACGCCATACGTGTGTTCCTGGACAGGGGAGACACCATATATTTT,CASSEAHAIRVFLDRGDTIYF
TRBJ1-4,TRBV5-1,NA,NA,TGCGCCAGCAGCTTGGAAGGCAGAGGGAATGAAAAACTGTTTTTT,CASSLEGRGNEKLFF
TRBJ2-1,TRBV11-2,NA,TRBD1,TGTGCCAGCAGCTCCCGGACAGGGTCTCTCAAGCAGTTCTTC,CASSSRTGSLKQFF
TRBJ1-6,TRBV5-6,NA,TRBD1,TGTGCCAGCAGCTTTAACCGGGACAGGGACGTTTTT,CASSFNRDRDVF
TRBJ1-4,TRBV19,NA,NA,TGTGCCAGTAGTATCGGTGGGGGGTTGAGTGAAAAACTGTTTTTT,CASSIGGGLSEKLFF
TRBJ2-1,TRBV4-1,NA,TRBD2,TGCGCCAGCAGCTCCCTAGCGGACAACTACAATGAGCAGTTCTTC,CASSSLADNYNEQFF
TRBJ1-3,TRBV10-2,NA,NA,TGCGCCAGCAGTGAGTTCAGGGTACCGACTGGAAACACCATATATTTT,CASSEFRVPTGNTIYF
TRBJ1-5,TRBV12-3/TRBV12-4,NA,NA,TGTGCCAGCAGTTTAGGCCAGGGTCAGCCCCAGCATTTT,CASSLGQGQPQHF
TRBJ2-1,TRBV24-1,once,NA,TGTGCCACCAGTGATTTCGACAATGAGCAGTTCTTC,CATSDFDNEQFF
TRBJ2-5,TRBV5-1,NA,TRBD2,TGCGCCAGCAGCACGGGACTAGAGGGAGAGACCCAGTACTTC,CASSTGLEGETQYF
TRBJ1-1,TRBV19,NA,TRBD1,TGTGCCAGTACCCCCGGACAGGGTAGTGGCACTGAAGCTTTCTTT,CASTPGQGSGTEAFF
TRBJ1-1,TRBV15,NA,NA,TGTGCCACCAGCAGAGATAGAAGCCAAACTGAAGCTTTCTTT,CATSRDRSQTEAFF
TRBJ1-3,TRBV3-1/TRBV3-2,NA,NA,TGTGCCAGCAGCCCCCAGTACCGAAACACCATATATTTT,CASSPQYRNTIYF
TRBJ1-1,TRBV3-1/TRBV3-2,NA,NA,TGTGCCAGCAGCCAGGGAGTCTCGAACACTGAAGCTTTCTTT,CASSQGVSNTEAFF
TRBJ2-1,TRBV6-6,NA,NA,TGTGCCAGCAGTTACCTATACAATGAGCAGTTCTTC,CASSYLYNEQFF
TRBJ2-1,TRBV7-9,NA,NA,TGTGCCAGCAGCTTAGGACAGTGGCCTGAGCAGTTCTTC,CASSLGQWPEQFF
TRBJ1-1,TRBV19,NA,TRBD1,TGTGCCACGACAGGGATGAACACTGAAGCTTTCTTT,CATTGMNTEAFF
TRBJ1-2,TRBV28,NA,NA,TGTGCCAGCAGGGCGGGACTTCGGAGTGGCTACACCTTC,CASRAGLRSGYTF
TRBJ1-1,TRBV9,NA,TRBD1,TGTGCCAGCAGCGCTTCCCGGGACAGGGGCATGAACACTGAAGCTTTCTTT,CASSASRDRGMNTEAFF
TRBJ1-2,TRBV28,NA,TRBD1,TGTGCCAGCAGTTTAAACAGGGGGCTTCAGTATGGCTACACCTTC,CASSLNRGLQYGYTF
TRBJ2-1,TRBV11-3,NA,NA,TGTGCCAGCAGCAAGCTCCAGGGACTCTCCTACAATGAGCAGTTCTTC,CASSKLQGLSYNEQFF
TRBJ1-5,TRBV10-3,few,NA,TGTGCCATCAGTGAGCCCGGACAGTATCAGCCCCAGCATTTT,CAISEPGQYQPQHF
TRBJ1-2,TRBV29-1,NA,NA,TGCAGCGTTCGAAAAGGACAGCTTAACTATGGCTACACCTTC,CSVRKGQLNYGYTF
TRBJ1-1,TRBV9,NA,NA,TGTGCCAGCAGCGTAGGAGTCAGGGAACCTTATGAAGCTTTCTTT,CASSVGVREPYEAFF
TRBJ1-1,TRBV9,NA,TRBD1,TGTGCCAGCAGCGTAGAGGGGGCGAACACTGAAGCTTTCTTT,CASSVEGANTEAFF
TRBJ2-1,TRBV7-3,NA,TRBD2,TGTGCCAGCAGCCCCTCCTTAGCGGGGGCGTACAATGAGCAGTTCTTC,CASSPSLAGAYNEQFF